The entry that follows covers one TCR beta chain sequence. Its antigen is unknown. This sample is part of a study of beta chain features in type 1 diabetes. Overall study context: Healthy donors and patients showed comparable age, gender and cell yields. Points from the study as a whole: Comparison showed that naive, central memory and Treg TCRB repertoires appeared more similar among patients than among healthy donors. In all four CD4+ subsets, TCRB CDR3 length was significantly, moderately reduced in type 1 diabetes.

TCRB transcripts that were expressed got sequenced, as all of the isolated RNA had been reverse transcribed. The repertoire was sequenced with immunoSEQ multiplex PCR; TCRdb's copy has only in-frame clones and lacks some. The data contain some 700,000 clones, around an eighth of them singletons. This CDR3 is 12 amino acids long. The V end lost 7 bases, the J end lost 0 bases, and 9 bases lay between the germline ends. CDR1 and CDR2 (germline): SQVTM, ANQGSEA. Sorting gave populations that all exceeded 98% purity. This chain joins TRBV29-1 and TRBJ1-1; D remains unclear. This clonotype was obtained from a man between 18 and 35 years old with type 1 diabetes. Material: naive CD4+ T cells from blood. In nucleotides, the CDR3 is TGCAGCGCCGGAAACCTGAACACTGAAGCTTTCTTT. Encoded protein: CSAGNLNTEAFF.